The clone carrying this T cell receptor beta chain has just a few counts. As yet, its antigen is unknown. The data belong to a study of beta chain features in type 1 diabetes. Study at large: Age, gender and cell yields were alike across patients and healthy donors. Examination covered under 120 million sorted cells spanning all samples. Overall study findings and caveats: Type 1 diabetes patients had VDJ junctions that carried fewer insertions and more deletions.

The entirety of the isolated RNA underwent reverse transcription, so expressed TCRB transcripts were sequenced. Method: immunoSEQ multiplex PCR; TCRdb's copy keeps in-frame clones and lacks some. The table lists hundreds of thousands of clones, about 71% of them singletons, with approximately 0.053% in the top ten. The specimen sequenced was naive CD4+ T cells from blood. The sequence was obtained from a man between 25 and 39 years old in good health.

In DNA form, the CDR3 reads TGTGCCAGCAGCCAAGACTTCGGTTCCCAGCAGTACTTC. Translated, it gives CASSQDFGSQQYF. The V call is TRBV14, the J call TRBJ2-7, with D hard to call. Germline lookup yields CDR1 SGHDN and CDR2 FVKESK. V was trimmed by 0 bases and J by 8 bases, leaving 11 bases between them. The CDR3 has 13 residues.